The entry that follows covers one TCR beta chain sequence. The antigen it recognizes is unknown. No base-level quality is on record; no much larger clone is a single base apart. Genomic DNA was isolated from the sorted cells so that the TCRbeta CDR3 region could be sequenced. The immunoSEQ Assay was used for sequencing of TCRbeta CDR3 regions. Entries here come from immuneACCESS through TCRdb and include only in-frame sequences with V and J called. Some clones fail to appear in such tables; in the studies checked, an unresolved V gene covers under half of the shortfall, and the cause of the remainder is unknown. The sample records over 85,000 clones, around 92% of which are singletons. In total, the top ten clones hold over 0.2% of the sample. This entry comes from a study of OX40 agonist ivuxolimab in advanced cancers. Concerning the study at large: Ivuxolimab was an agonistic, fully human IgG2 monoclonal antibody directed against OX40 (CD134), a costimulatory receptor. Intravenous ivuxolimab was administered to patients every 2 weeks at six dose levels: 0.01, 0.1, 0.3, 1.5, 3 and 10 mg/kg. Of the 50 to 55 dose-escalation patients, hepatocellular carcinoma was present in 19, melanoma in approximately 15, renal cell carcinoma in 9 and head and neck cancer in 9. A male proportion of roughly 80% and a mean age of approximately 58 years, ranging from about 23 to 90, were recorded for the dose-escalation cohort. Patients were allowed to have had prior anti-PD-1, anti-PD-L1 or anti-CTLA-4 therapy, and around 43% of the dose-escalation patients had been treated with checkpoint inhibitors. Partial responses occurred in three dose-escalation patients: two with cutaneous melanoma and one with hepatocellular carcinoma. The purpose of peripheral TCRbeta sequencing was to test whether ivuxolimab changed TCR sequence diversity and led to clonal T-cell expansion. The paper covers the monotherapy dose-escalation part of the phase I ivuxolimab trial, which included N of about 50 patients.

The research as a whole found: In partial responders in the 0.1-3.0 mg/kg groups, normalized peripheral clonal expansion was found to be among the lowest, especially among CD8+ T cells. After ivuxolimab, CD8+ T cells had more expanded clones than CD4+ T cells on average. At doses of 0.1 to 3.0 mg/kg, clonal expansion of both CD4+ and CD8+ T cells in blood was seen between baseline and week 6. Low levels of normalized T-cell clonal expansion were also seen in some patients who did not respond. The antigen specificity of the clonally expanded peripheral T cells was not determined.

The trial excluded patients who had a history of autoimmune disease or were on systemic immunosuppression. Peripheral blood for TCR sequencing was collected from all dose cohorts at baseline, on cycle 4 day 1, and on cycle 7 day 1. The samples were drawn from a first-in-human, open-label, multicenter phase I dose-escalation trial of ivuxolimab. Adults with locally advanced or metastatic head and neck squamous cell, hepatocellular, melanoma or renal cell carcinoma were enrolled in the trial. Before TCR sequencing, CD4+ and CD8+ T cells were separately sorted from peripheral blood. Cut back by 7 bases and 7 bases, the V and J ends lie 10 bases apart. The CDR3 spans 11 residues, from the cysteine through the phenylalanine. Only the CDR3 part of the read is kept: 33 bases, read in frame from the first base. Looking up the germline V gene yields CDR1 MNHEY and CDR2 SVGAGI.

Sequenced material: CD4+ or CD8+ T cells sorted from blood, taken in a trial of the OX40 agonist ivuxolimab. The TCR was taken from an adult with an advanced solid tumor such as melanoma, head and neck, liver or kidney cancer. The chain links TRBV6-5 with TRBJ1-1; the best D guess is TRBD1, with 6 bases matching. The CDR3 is CASILQGEAFF. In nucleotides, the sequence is TGTGCCAGCATTTTACAGGGTGAAGCTTTCTTT.